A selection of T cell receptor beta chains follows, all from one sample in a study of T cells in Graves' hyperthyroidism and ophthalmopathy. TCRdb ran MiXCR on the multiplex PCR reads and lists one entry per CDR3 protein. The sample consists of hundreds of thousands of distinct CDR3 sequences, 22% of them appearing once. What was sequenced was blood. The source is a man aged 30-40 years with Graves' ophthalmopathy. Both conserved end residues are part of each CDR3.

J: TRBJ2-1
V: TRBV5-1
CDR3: CASSFTGINEQFF

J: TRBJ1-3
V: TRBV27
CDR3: CASSLGFGNTIYF

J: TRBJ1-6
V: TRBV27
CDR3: CASRGDKGSVSSPLHF

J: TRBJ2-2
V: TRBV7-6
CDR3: CASSVGTGGVTGELFF

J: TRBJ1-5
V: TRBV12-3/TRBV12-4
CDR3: CASSLKQASNQPQHF

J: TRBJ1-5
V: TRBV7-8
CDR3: CASSLREKPQHF

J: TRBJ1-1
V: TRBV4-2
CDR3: CASSQLQGWTEAFF

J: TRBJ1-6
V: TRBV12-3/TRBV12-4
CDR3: CASSFKPGSPLHF

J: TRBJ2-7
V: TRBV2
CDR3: CASSEGITYEQYF

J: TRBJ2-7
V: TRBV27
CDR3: CASSLSSPYEQYF

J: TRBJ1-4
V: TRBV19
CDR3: CASSVRTGPNEKLFF

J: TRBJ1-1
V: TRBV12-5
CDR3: CASSDRRDTEAFF

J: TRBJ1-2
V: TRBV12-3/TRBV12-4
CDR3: CASSFWSGGHGYTF

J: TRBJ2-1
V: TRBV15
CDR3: CATSDPQRGFYNEQFF

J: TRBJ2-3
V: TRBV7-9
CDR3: CASSLVSGGPDTQYF

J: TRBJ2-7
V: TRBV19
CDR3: CASSPGLAGELYEQYF

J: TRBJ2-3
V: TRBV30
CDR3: CAWSEGITQYF

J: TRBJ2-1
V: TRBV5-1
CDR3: CASSSDWGEQFF

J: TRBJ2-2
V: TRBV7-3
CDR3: CASSSRQGNGELFF